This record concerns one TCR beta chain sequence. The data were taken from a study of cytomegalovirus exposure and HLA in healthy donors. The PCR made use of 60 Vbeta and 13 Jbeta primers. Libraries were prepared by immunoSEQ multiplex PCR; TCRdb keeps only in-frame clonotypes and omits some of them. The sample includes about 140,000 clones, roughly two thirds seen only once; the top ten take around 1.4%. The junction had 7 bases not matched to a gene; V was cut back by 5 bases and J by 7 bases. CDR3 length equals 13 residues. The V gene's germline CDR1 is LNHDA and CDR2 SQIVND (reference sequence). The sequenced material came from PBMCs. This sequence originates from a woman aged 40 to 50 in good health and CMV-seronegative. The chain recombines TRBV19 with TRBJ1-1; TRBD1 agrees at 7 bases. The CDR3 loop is CASSPQGWSEAFF. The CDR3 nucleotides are TGTGCCAGTAGTCCACAGGGGTGGAGTGAAGCTTTCTTT.